Below are 22 T cell receptor beta chains sequenced from a single sample in a study of human T cells and chemical hapten exposure. TCRdb independently ran MiXCR on the RACE reads; one entry per CDR3 protein. Of about 120,000 distinct CDR3 sequences in the sample, approximately 13% were seen once. Time point specified: pre-sensitization, week 0. Sample treatment: therapeutic diphenylcyclopropenone sensitization with weekly scalp DPC. The material was whole blood, obtained in connection with sensitization to the hapten diphenylcyclopropenone (DPC). Receptor source: a woman aged 18-35 years with alopecia areata. Some clones in this sample may be carry-over from other donors' samples.

A few counts support this clonotype. The CDR3 nucleotides read TGCGCCAGCAGCCCCGGACGGACCCCCCTGACTTATGGCTACACCTTC. Translated: CASSPGRTPLTYGYTF. This chain connects TRBV5-1 to TRBJ1-2; D gene ambiguous. Germline CDR1 SGHRS, CDR2 YFSETQ. The CDR3 is made up of 16 amino acids. With 4 bases removed from V and 5 bases from J, the gap between germline ends came to 21 bases.

The J gene is TRBJ2-5, the V gene TRBV7-2; 9 bases align to TRBD2. After removal of 4 bases from V and 5 bases from J, the junction contained 5 bases not matched to a gene. The V gene's germline CDR1 is SGHTA and CDR2 FQGNSA. CDR3 length: 14 residues. The CDR3: CASSWGSGGETQYF. CDR3 in DNA: TGTGCCAGCAGCTGGGGTAGCGGGGGTGAGACCCAGTACTTC.

This clonotype showed up just a few times. The V call is TRBV4-3, the J call TRBJ2-7, with TRBD1 identical over 9 bases. Losses at the gene ends were 4 bases for V and 3 bases for J; bases not matched to a gene: 4. The CDR3 consists of 14 residues. Germline V lookup: CDR1 LGHNA, CDR2 YSLEER. The CDR3 region is CASSPGTGFYEQYF. DNA for the CDR3: TGCGCCAGCAGCCCAGGGACAGGGTTCTACGAGCAGTACTTC.

This clonotype was recorded at least ten times. The gene calls are TRBV6-2 or TRBV6-3 and TRBJ1-1; no firm D call. CDR3 length: 12 amino acids. Trimming took off 3 bases at V and 4 bases at J, with 6 bases between the two ends. Germline CDR1 reads MNHEY; CDR2 reads SVGEGT. CDR3 in amino acids: CASSYAGTEAFF. The DNA for the CDR3 is TGTGCCAGCAGTTATGCCGGCACTGAAGCTTTCTTT.

This chain joins TRBV4-1 and TRBJ2-3, with D possibly TRBD1 on 6 matching bases. The CDR3 runs to 15 residues. Germline V gene sequence: CDR1 MGHRA, CDR2 YSYEKL. V dropped 2 bases and J dropped 3 bases, with 12 bases sitting between them. The CDR3 loop is CASSQIGGRTDTQYF. CDR3 DNA: TGCGCCAGCAGCCAAATAGGGGGACGAACAGATACGCAGTATTTT.

This clonotype was detected ten times or more. This rearrangement joins TRBV6-5 to TRBJ2-5; D is possibly TRBD1 (5 bases). Germline V gives CDR1 MNHEY, CDR2 SVGAGI. The CDR3 is made up of 15 amino acids. Trimming took off 2 bases at V and 0 bases at J, with 10 bases between the two ends. This chain's CDR3 is CASSYGASDQETQYF. The DNA of the CDR3 is TGTGCCAGCAGTTACGGGGCTAGTGACCAAGAGACCCAGTACTTC.

This clonotype was picked up many times. The chain has TRBV20-1 and TRBJ1-1, with a possible D match to TRBD1 (5 bases). The length of the CDR3 is 15 residues. V shed 2 bases and J shed 1 base, with 14 bases lying between them. CDR1 and CDR2 (germline): DFQATT, SNEGSKA (reference sequence). The CDR3 region has the DNA TGCAGTGCTAGACTGGGTCGTGGGACGAACACTGAAGCTTTCTTT. Protein sequence: CSARLGRGTNTEAFF.

This clonotype was detected a few times. DNA of the CDR3: TGTGCCAGCAGCTCGAGAAGGACTAGCGGGTTGGAAAACATTCAGTACTTC. It specifies CASSSRRTSGLENIQYF. The chain carries TRBV13 and TRBJ2-4, with 11 nucleotides matching TRBD2. J gave up 5 bases and V 4 bases, and 10 bases lay outside the gene matches. The CDR3 runs to 17 residues. Germline loops: CDR1 PRHDT, CDR2 FYEKMQ (reference sequence).

This clonotype was observed a handful of times. The chain has TRBV7-3 and TRBJ1-5; possible D gene TRBD1, 5 bases. V lost 8 bases, J lost 1 base, and 18 bases lay in between. Germline V gene sequence: CDR1 SGHTA, CDR2 FQGTGA. The CDR3 runs to 16 residues. This CDR3 is CASGSSRALSNQPQHF. The CDR3 nucleotides are TGTGCCAGCGGCTCGAGCAGGGCGCTAAGCAATCAGCCCCAGCATTTT.

The chain is built from TRBV20-1 and TRBJ2-7; 7 bases are a match to TRBD2. Germline V gene lookup returns CDR1 DFQATT and CDR2 SNEGSKA (reference sequence). The length of the CDR3 is 14 residues. V lost 3 bases, J lost 2 bases, and 7 bases stayed unmatched. The CDR3 here is CSASAAGVAYEQYF. In DNA, the CDR3 is TGCAGTGCTAGTGCGGCGGGGGTCGCCTACGAGCAGTACTTC.

This clonotype was seen repeatedly, ten times or more. This sequence joins TRBV28 and TRBJ2-1; D is unclear. Between the trimmed V and J ends, which lost 2 bases and 10 bases, there was a span of 21 bases. From germline, CDR1 is MDHEN and CDR2 SYDVKM. The CDR3 has 16 residues. Here the CDR3 DNA reads TGTGCCAGCAGTTTAGGTGCCGCAGGAGAGCGTGTAGAGCAGTTCTTC. Its protein product is CASSLGAAGERVEQFF.

This clonotype was counted only a few times. The rearrangement uses TRBV11-3 and TRBJ2-1; D is perhaps TRBD2 (6 bases). The CDR3 is made up of 15 amino acids. Germline V gives CDR1 SGHNT, CDR2 YENEEA. The V and J ends lost 2 bases and 2 bases respectively, with 10 bases between them. The CDR3 nucleotides read TGTGCCAGCAGCTTACGCGGGGCCCCCTACAATGAGCAGTTCTTC. As protein: CASSLRGAPYNEQFF.

This clonotype showed up just a few times. The chain combines TRBV5-4 with TRBJ2-3; 7 nucleotides agree with TRBD2. Trimming removed 4 bases from V and 1 base from J; junction bases left unmatched: 6. The CDR3 runs 15 residues. Germline V gene data show CDR1 as SGHNT and CDR2 as YYREEE (reference sequence). CDR3 nucleotides: TGTGCCAGCAGCCCCCCTGGGGGGGGCACAGATACGCAGTATTTT. Its translation is CASSPPGGGTDTQYF.

Many counts were recorded for this clonotype. The genes are TRBV20-1 and TRBJ2-5; the match to TRBD2 covers 12 bases. The V gene's germline CDR1 is DFQATT and CDR2 SNEGSKA (reference sequence). The ends lost 2 bases at V and 1 base at J; junction bases unmatched: 8. The CDR3 totals 17 residues. The CDR3 loop is CSARRLAGESFQETQYF. In DNA form, the CDR3 reads TGCAGTGCTAGAAGACTAGCGGGGGAGTCCTTCCAAGAGACCCAGTACTTC.

The rearrangement links TRBV4-3 to TRBJ2-5; the D gene is possibly TRBD1 (6 bases). This CDR3 comprises 15 residues. The V end was cut by 0 bases, the J end by 5 bases, with 13 bases between. CDR1 is LGHNA, CDR2 YSLEER, per germline. The CDR3: CASSQDPGDGETQYF. The CDR3 coding sequence is TGCGCCAGCAGCCAAGATCCAGGGGATGGGGAGACCCAGTACTTC.

The rearrangement joins TRBV10-2 to TRBJ2-4, with D tentatively TRBD1 or TRBD2 (6 bases each). V lost 3 bases and J lost 3, with 15 bases in between. CDR3 size: 16 residues. Per the germline V gene, CDR1 is WSHSY and CDR2 is SAAADI. CDR3 DNA: TGCGCCAGCAGTGATTTGGTAGGGGGACTCAAAAACATTCAGTACTTC. This sequence encodes CASSDLVGGLKNIQYF.

The rearrangement joins TRBV7-2 to TRBJ1-2; a possible D gene is TRBD1 (5 bases). Germline CDR1 and CDR2: SGHTA and FQGNSA. V was cut by 5 bases and J by 12 bases, with 13 bases left in between. The CDR3 is made up of 11 amino acids. The CDR3 reads CASSTGRRHTF. CDR3 bases: TGTGCCAGCAGCACGGGACGGCGCCACACCTTC.

Only a few counts were recorded for this clonotype. The chain is built from TRBV19 and TRBJ1-2; D possibly corresponds to TRBD1 (6 bases). Trimming pared 8 bases from V and 6 bases from J, leaving 25 bases between. Germline V gene lookup returns CDR1 LNHDA and CDR2 SQIVND (reference sequence). The CDR3 has 16 residues. The CDR3 coding sequence is TGTGCCAGTTCCCGCTGGGGGGCGCCGGGATTTAATGGCTACACCTTC. It translates to CASSRWGAPGFNGYTF.

This CDR3 reads CASSPGKTSGDYEQYF. Here the CDR3 DNA reads TGTGCCAGCAGCCCCGGGAAGACTAGCGGGGACTACGAGCAGTACTTC. The rearrangement links TRBV7-8 to TRBJ2-7; 11 positions agree with TRBD2. The V and J ends lost 5 bases and 3 bases, in that order; junction bases with no gene match: 9. The CDR3 totals 16 residues. Germline V gives CDR1 SGHVS, CDR2 FQNEAQ. The full variable domain, in which reference TRBV7-8 and TRBJ2-7 provide the parts outside the CDR3, is GAGVSQSPRYKVAKRGQDVALRCDPISGHVSLFWYQQALGQGPEFLTYFQNEAQLDKSGLPSDRFFAERPEGSVSTLKIQRTQQEDSAVYLCASSPGKTSGDYEQYFGPGTRLTVT.

This rearrangement joins TRBV3-1 to TRBJ1-5, with 7 bases fitting TRBD1. CDR1 and CDR2 from the germline V gene are LGHDT and YNNKEL (reference sequence). After removal of 1 base from V and 4 bases from J, the junction contained 7 bases not matched to a gene. The CDR3 contains 16 residues. The CDR3 sequence is CASSQGAGTANQPQHF. For the CDR3, the DNA is TGTGCCAGCAGCCAAGGGGCCGGGACAGCGAATCAGCCCCAGCATTTT.

This chain links TRBV6-5 with TRBJ1-1; D is perhaps TRBD1 (5 bases). This CDR3 comprises 17 residues. V lost 2 bases to trimming and J lost 1 base, with 17 bases between them. Germline V gene data show CDR1 as MNHEY and CDR2 as SVGAGI. CDR3 DNA: TGTGCCAGCAGTTACCGCCTATACCCAGACAGGAACACTGAAGCTTTCTTT. Amino acid sequence: CASSYRLYPDRNTEAFF.

The table lists this clonotype with a few counts. The chain has TRBV5-5 and TRBJ2-2; a possible D gene is TRBD1 (5 bases). The CDR3 is 16 residues long. V lost 3 bases and J lost 4, with 16 bases in between. The germline V gene has CDR1 SGHKS and CDR2 YYEKEE (reference sequence). The CDR3, as DNA: TGTGCCAGCAGCTCCCTAGGGGAAGCGCGCACCGGGGAGCTGTTTTTT. Residues: CASSSLGEARTGELFF.